Below, one TCR beta chain is given with its context. Original methodology: Reference gene primer amplification yielded estimated nucleated cell counts. Some clones are missing from TCRdb's copy, which holds only in-frame ones; the method was immunoSEQ multiplex PCR. V and J calls and clone size are given by that table; D and trimming were obtained from the DNA. The sample contains about 160,000 clones, roughly 80% of which appear only once. These data belong to a study of blood T cell repertoires in COVID-19. Losses at the gene ends were 2 bases for V and 8 bases for J; bases not matched to a gene: 7. This CDR3 spans 15 amino acids. Germline V gene sequence: CDR1 SGHAT, CDR2 FQNNGV.

Sequenced material: PBMCs or T cells enriched from blood (not recorded which). The receptor comes from a woman in her forties with acute COVID-19. The chain is built from TRBV11-2 and TRBJ2-1; 9 positions match TRBD2. DNA for the CDR3: TGTGCCAGCAGCTTATATAGCGGGAGTCGTGATGAGCAGTTCTTC. It codes for CASSLYSGSRDEQFF.